This T cell receptor (beta chain) is from a study of OX40 agonist ivuxolimab in advanced cancers. Patients with autoimmune history or systemic immunosuppression were excluded. Germline V lookup: CDR1 SGHRS, CDR2 YFSETQ. The CDR3 has 15 amino acids. Trimming took 0 bases from V and 4 from J; bases not matched to a gene: 4. Measured with immunoSEQ multiplex PCR; TCRdb has only the in-frame clones, and not every one. The data contain approximately 86,000 clones, 85% to 90% of them singletons. This rearrangement joins TRBV5-1 to TRBJ1-5; 7 bases match TRBD1. Sequenced material: CD4+ or CD8+ T cells sorted from blood, taken in a trial of the OX40 agonist ivuxolimab. This TCR derives from an adult with an advanced solid tumor such as melanoma, head and neck, liver or kidney cancer. The CDR3: CASSLGPGGNQPQHF. In DNA, the CDR3 is TGCGCCAGCAGCTTGGGCCCAGGGGGGAATCAGCCCCAGCATTTT. The complete variable domain, with remaining parts taken from reference TRBV5-1 and TRBJ1-5, reads KAGVTQTPRYLIKTRGQQVTLSCSPISGHRSVSWYQQTPGQGLQFLFEYFSETQRNKGNFPGRFSGRQFSNSRSEMNVSTLELGDSALYLCASSLGPGGNQPQHFGDGTRLSIL.